This section outlines one T cell receptor (beta chain) sequence together with its context. This record comes from a study of control samples from healthy donors and cancer patients. Measured with immunoSEQ multiplex PCR; TCRdb has only the in-frame clones, and not every one. The data hold approximately 210,000 clones, with about 89% observed a single time. Looked up from germline, CDR1 is KGHSY and CDR2 is FQNENV. After removal of 0 bases from V and 12 bases from J, the junction contained 5 bases not matched to a gene. CDR3 size: 14 residues. The sequencing sample was made of blood. The chain joins TRBV16 to TRBJ1-4; 9 positions match TRBD1. The source is a man in his thirties or forties in good health. This CDR3 reads CASSQSGTGIELFF. In DNA, the CDR3 is TGTGCCAGCAGCCAATCTGGGACAGGGATCGAACTGTTTTTT. The full variable domain, rest sourced from reference TRBV16 and TRBJ1-4, is GEEVAQTPKHLVRGEGQKAKLYCAPIKGHSYVFWYQQVLKNEFKFLISFQNENVFDETGMPKERFSAKCLPNSPCSLEIQATKLEDSAVYFCASSQSGTGIELFFGSGTQLSVL.